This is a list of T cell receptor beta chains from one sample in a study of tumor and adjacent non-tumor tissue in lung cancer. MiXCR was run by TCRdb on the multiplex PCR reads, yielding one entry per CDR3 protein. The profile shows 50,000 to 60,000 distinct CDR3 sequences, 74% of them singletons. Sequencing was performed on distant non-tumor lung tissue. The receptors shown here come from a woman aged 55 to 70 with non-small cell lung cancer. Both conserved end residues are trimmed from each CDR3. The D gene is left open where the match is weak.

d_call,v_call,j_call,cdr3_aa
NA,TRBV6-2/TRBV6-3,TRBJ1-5,ASLGYARTGNQPQH
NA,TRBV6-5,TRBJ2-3,ANNTRPGITQY
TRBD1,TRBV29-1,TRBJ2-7,SVEGQTYKQY
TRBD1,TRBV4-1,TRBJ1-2,ASSQGQGLSYGYI
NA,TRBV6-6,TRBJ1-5,ASSQTDRTQPQH
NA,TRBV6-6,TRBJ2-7,VSSSSGTVDEQY
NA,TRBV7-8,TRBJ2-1,DSNLLASGPTSYNERF
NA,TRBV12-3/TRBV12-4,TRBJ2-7,TSRIQEYSYEQY
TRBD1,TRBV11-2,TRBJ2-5,ASISTGTRGGIQY
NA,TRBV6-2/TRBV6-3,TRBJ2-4,ASCYDVQNIKC
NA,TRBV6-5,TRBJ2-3,ASNTRPGITLY
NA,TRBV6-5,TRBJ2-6,ASIRQGGGGAHVLT
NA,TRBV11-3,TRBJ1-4,ASSFDSRYATNEKLF
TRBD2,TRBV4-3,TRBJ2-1,AGAQGTSGIYNEQF
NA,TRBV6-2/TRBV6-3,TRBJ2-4,DSRPGNTKNIQY
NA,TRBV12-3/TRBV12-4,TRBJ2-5,VSSPNHGAREETQY
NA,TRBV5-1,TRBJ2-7,ASSLTAGTIHEQY
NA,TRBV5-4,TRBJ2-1,ASTPEDGGVYNEQF
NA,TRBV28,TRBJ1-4,ASSSRNEKLF
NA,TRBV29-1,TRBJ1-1,SVSPDGTGFETF
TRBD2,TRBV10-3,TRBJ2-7,AISEGTIGVNEQY
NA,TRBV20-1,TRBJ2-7,TARAGGNSYEQY
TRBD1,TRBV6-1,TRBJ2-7,VSRPGTANYEQY
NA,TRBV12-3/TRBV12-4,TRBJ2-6,ASRISSWANVMT
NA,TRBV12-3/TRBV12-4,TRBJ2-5,ASSPLVNQETQY
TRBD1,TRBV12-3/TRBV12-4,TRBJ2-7,ASSFTGGSYEWY
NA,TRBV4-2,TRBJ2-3,ASNQERGWADTQY
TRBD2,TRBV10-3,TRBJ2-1,AINETSDLRNGQF
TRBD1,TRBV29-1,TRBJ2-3,SVETGITDTQY
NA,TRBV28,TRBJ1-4,ASSSRNEKPF
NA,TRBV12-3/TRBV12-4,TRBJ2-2,AGRRQGIRELF
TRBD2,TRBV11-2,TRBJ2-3,ASSWKTGTSSNKPGDTQY
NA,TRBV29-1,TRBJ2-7,SVVQHEQY
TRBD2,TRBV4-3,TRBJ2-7,ASDPWTSGRTSYEQY
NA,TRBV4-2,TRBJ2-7,ASSPPGDEQY
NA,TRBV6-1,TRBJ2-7,ANPKEAGGEQY
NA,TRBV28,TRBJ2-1,ASSLPRSSYNEQF
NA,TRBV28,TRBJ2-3,ASSSVARRGYTDMQY
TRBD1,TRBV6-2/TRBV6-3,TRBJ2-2,ASSRTGDVGELF
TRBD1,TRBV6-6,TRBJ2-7,AGRLTGGAPYEQY
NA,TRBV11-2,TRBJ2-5,VSSLEGTFGTQY
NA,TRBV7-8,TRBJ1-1,ASSSSWGGMNGVSEAF